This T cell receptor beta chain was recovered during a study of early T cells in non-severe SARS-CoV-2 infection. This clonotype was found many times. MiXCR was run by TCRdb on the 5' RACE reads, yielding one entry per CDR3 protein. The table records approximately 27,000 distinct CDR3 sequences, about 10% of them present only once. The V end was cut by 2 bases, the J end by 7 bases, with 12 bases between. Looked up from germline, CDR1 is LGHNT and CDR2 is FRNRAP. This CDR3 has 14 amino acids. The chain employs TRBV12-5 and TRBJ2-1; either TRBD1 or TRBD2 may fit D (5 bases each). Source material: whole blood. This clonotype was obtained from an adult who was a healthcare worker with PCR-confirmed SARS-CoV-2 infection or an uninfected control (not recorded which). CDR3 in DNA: TGTGCTAGTGGTTTGCCCGGGACGTGGAATGAGCAGTTCTTC. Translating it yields CASGLPGTWNEQFF.